This TCR beta chain was sequenced for a study of human T cells and chemical hapten exposure. Time point reported: patch test 1, 2 weeks after DPC sensitization. Regarding treatment: therapeutic diphenylcyclopropenone sensitization with weekly scalp DPC. TCRdb used MiXCR to reprocess the RACE reads, holding one entry per CDR3 protein. Among about 99,000 distinct CDR3 sequences listed, over 10% were seen once. The CDR3 consists of 14 residues. Germline-derived CDR1 and CDR2 are LGHNA and YNFKEQ. Trimming left V 1 base short and J 9 bases short, with 16 bases between. Sequenced material: whole blood, taken in connection with sensitization to the hapten diphenylcyclopropenone (DPC). The V call is TRBV4-2, the J call TRBJ2-7, with D perhaps being TRBD1 or TRBD2 (5 bases each). The sequence was obtained from a woman in her forties with alopecia areata. Some clones in this sample may be carry-over from other donors' samples. CDR3 coding DNA: TGTGCCAGCAGCCAAGTTGGGCCCGACGGGGCGCAGTACTTC. It specifies CASSQVGPDGAQYF.